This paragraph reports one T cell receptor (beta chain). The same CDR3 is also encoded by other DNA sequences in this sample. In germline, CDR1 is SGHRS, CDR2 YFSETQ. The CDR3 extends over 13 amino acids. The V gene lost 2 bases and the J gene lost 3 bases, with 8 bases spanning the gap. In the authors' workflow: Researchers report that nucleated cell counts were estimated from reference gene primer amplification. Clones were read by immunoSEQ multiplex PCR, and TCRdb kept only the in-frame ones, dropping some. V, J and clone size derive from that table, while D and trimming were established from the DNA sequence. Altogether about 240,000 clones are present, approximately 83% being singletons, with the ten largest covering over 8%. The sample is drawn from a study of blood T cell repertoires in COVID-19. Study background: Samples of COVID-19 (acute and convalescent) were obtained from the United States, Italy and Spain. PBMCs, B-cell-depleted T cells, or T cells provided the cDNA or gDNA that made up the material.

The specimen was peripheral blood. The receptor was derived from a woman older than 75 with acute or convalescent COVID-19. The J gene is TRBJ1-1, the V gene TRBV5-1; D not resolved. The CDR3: CASSLNSYTEAFF. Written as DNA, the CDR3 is TGCGCCAGCAGCTTAAACAGCTACACTGAAGCTTTCTTT.